What follows is one TCR beta chain and its context. Antigen: not known. Unmatched junction bases numbered 3, after V lost 8 bases and J lost 0 bases. Germline loops: CDR1 SGHAT, CDR2 FQDESV (reference sequence). The CDR3 extends over 13 amino acids. This sample is part of a study of shared clonotypes between healthy human individuals. The assay was immunoSEQ multiplex PCR, and TCRdb's table has in-frame clones only and misses some. Of about 2.3 million clones in the sample, approximately 93% were seen once. Overall study results and limits: A limitation of the genetic and exposure-history diversity represented arose from few donors. Larger estimated richness was generally recorded for naive subsets relative to memory subsets.

The specimen sequenced was naive CD4+ T cells from PBMCs. Subset defined: CD45RA+ positively selected. The receptor was isolated from a young man in good health. Some clones in this sample may be carry-over from other donors' samples. The chain employs TRBV11-1 and TRBJ2-7; 8 nucleotides agree with TRBD2. This chain's CDR3 is CASSGGPSYEQYF. CDR3 bases: TGTGCCAGCTCGGGAGGGCCCTCCTACGAGCAGTACTTC.